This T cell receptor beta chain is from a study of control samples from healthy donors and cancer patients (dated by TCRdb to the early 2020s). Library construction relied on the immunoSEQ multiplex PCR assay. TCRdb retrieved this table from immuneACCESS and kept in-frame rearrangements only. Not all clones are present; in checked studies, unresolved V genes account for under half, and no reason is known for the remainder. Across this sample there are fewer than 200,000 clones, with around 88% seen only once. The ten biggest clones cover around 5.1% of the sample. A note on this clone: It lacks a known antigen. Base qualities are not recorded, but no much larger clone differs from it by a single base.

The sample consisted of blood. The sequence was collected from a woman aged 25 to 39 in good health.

The DNA is as follows: TGTGCCAGCACTCACCAAGGACTAGCGGGGACCGGGGAGCTGTTTTTT. Translated, this is CASTHQGLAGTGELFF. The chain is encoded by TRBV9 joined to TRBJ2-2; TRBD2 agrees with 12 junctional bases. V ends up 6 bases short and J 5 bases short, with an unmatched junction base count of 8. Including cysteine and phenylalanine, the CDR3 has 16 amino acids. Of all the DNA, just the CDR3 is kept, 48 bases in frame from base 1. Taken from the germline V gene, the CDR1 and CDR2 loops are SGDLS and YYNGEE.